This T cell receptor (beta chain) was recorded in a study of T cell responses to AZD1222 COVID-19 vaccine. Whole-study results and caveats: Along spike, vaccine-associated CD4 TCRs were found throughout, with dominance at 160-218 and 743-854.

V was pared by 4 bases and J by 1 base, with 13 bases between. The CDR3 is made up of 15 amino acids. In germline, CDR1 is MGHRA, CDR2 YSYEKL. Sequencing used immunoSEQ multiplex PCR; TCRdb keeps in-frame clones, though not all of them. The data hold 95,000 to 150,000 clones, with more than 70% observed a single time. To note about this clone: What it binds is not known.

The chain combines TRBV4-1 with TRBJ2-5; weak D call: TRBD2 (6 bases). The TCR comes from an adult in good health. The material was peripheral blood, obtained on day 0 of AZD1222 vaccination. The CDR3 reads CASSREGLTQETQYF. The CDR3 bases are TGCGCCAGCAGCCGCGAGGGACTGACCCAAGAGACCCAGTACTTC.